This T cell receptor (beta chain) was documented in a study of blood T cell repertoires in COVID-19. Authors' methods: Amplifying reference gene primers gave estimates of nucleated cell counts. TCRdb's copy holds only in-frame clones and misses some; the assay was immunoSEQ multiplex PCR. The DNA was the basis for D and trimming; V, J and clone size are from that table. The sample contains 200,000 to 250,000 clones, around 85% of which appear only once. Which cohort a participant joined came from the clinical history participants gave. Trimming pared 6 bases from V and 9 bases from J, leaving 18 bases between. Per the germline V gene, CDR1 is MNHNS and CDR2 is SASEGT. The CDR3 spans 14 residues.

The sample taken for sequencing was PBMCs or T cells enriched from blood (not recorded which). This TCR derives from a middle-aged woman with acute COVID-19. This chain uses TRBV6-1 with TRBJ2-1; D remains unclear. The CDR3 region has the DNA TGTGCCAGCAGGAATACCAGGCGTTTTTTTGAGCAGTTCTTC. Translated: CASRNTRRFFEQFF.